The 26 T cell receptor beta chains in this list originate from one sample, sequenced in a study of blood T cell repertoires in COVID-19. The protocol was immunoSEQ multiplex PCR, while the TCRdb copy is restricted to in-frame clones and leaves out a portion. The sample yields about 190,000 clones, 82% seen once. The sequenced sample consisted of peripheral blood. The origin of the receptors is a woman aged 55-70 years with COVID-19, enrolled during active disease.

The rearrangement joins TRBV6-5 to TRBJ2-3; D ambiguous. Trimming removed 4 bases at V and 0 bases at J, with 2 bases between. This CDR3 spans 12 amino acids. Looked up from germline, CDR1 is MNHEY and CDR2 is SVGAGI. The CDR3, as DNA: TGTGCCAGCAGTTCTAGCACAGATACGCAGTATTTT. Translated: CASSSSTDTQYF.

The gene calls are TRBV7-9 and TRBJ1-5, with TRBD1 matching 7 bases. Per germline, CDR1 SEHNR and CDR2 FQNEAQ (reference sequence). Germline trimming cut 5 bases from V and 5 bases from J; bases unmatched to any gene: 12. The CDR3 has 16 amino acids. The CDR3 loop is CASSPTGQSHDQPQHF. In DNA form, the CDR3 reads TGTGCCAGCAGCCCGACGGGACAGTCCCACGATCAGCCCCAGCATTTT.

There are many counts of this clone. V is TRBV20-1 and J is TRBJ1-5; D remains unclear. This CDR3 comprises 16 residues. Germline CDR1 and CDR2: DFQATT and SNEGSKA (reference sequence). V dropped 3 bases and J dropped 1 base, with 16 bases sitting between them. The CDR3 region has the DNA TGCAGTGCTAGTGTTAGGACTCACCCAAGCAATCAGCCCCAGCATTTT. Encoded protein: CSASVRTHPSNQPQHF.

The gene calls are TRBV24-1 and TRBJ1-1; 8 positions match TRBD1. Per the germline V gene, CDR1 is KGHDR and CDR2 is SFDVKD. The CDR3 is 16 amino acids. The trim removed 2 bases at V and 0 bases at J, leaving 4 bases unmatched. The CDR3 nucleotides read TGTGCCACCAGTGATTCGGCGACAGGGGTGAACACTGAAGCTTTCTTT. This codes for CATSDSATGVNTEAFF.

This chain links TRBV27 with TRBJ2-2, with D tentatively TRBD1 (5 bases). The CDR3 runs 17 residues. Trimming took off 6 bases at V and 2 bases at J, with 19 bases between the two ends. Germline CDR1 MNHEY, CDR2 SMNVEV (reference sequence). The CDR3 reads CASSPRRTQQNTGELFF. The CDR3, as DNA: TGTGCCAGCAGCCCACGACGGACACAGCAAAACACCGGGGAGCTGTTTTTT.

The chain uses TRBV7-9 and TRBJ1-1, with D tentatively TRBD1 (5 bases). The CDR3 has 12 amino acids. The germline V and J ends were trimmed by 5 bases and 10 bases, with 14 bases remaining between them. Germline-derived CDR1 and CDR2 are SEHNR and FQNEAQ (reference sequence). CDR3 residues: CASSQGPAGAFF. The CDR3 nucleotides are TGTGCCAGCAGCCAGGGTCCAGCCGGAGCTTTCTTT. Based on the CDR3 plus reference TRBV7-9 and TRBJ1-1, the full variable domain is DTGVSQNPRHKITKRGQNVTFRCDPISEHNRLYWYRQTLGQGPEFLTYFQNEAQLEKSRLLSDRFSAERPKGSFSTLEIQRTEQGDSAMYLCASSQGPAGAFFGQGTRLTVV.

The V call is TRBV5-8, the J call TRBJ1-5; D is possibly TRBD1 (6 bases). Trimming cost V 4 bases and J 6 bases, with 11 bases left between them. The CDR3 totals 13 residues. Germline CDR1 reads SGHTS; CDR2 reads YDEGEE. As DNA, the CDR3 is TGTGCCAGCAGCGGAGGGGGGGGTCAGCCCCAGCATTTT. The encoded protein is CASSGGGGQPQHF.

This clone was recorded only once. The V gene is TRBV10-3, the J gene TRBJ2-3, with 14 nucleotides matching TRBD2. Losses at the gene ends were 3 bases for V and 6 bases for J; bases not matched to a gene: 8. The CDR3 is made up of 17 amino acids. CDR1 is ENHRY and CDR2 is SYGVKD in the germline V gene. The CDR3 sequence is CAISDPGTSGSKDTQYF. Written as DNA, the CDR3 is TGTGCCATCAGTGACCCCGGGACTAGCGGGAGCAAGGATACGCAGTATTTT.

The V and J genes are TRBV5-6 and TRBJ1-2; 10 bases are a match to TRBD1. Germline V CDR1 and CDR2: SGHDT, YYEEEE. The CDR3 spans 15 residues. After removal of 4 bases from V and 8 bases from J, the junction contained 11 bases not matched to a gene. The CDR3 region has the DNA TGTGCCAGCAGCCGAGCCGGGACAGGGGCGGGCGGCTACACCTTC. Residues: CASSRAGTGAGGYTF.

The chain links TRBV2 to TRBJ2-1, with 12 bases fitting TRBD2. Losses at the gene ends were 11 bases for V and 7 bases for J; bases not matched to a gene: 12. The CDR3 runs 15 residues. CDR1 SNHLY and CDR2 FYNNEI come from the germline V gene. As DNA, the CDR3 is TGTGCCGGACTTCTGACTAGCGGGAGTTTTAATGAGCAGTTCTTC. It yields the protein CAGLLTSGSFNEQFF. Using reference TRBV2 and TRBJ2-1 for the parts outside the CDR3, the full variable domain is EPEVTQTPSHQVTQMGQEVILRCVPISNHLYFYWYRQILGQKVEFLVSFYNNEISEKSEIFDDQFSVERPDGSNFTLKIRSTKLEDSAMYFCAGLLTSGSFNEQFFGPGTRLTVL.

The rearrangement uses TRBV6-4 and TRBJ1-6; TRBD1 matches at 7 bases. Trimming at V came to 6 bases and at J to 5 bases, leaving 7 bases not matched to a gene. Germline CDR1 MRHNA, CDR2 SNTAGT. The CDR3 is 15 amino acids. The CDR3 loop reads CASRRTGADNSPLHF. CDR3 nucleotides: TGTGCCAGCAGACGTACAGGGGCGGATAATTCACCCCTCCACTTT.

J is TRBJ1-4 and V is TRBV6-1; D call uncertain. This CDR3 is built from 16 residues. V lost 3 bases to trimming and J lost 4 bases, with 15 bases between them. From germline, CDR1 is MNHNS and CDR2 SASEGT. CDR3 loop: CASSDFTPLNNEKLFF. CDR3 sequence (DNA): TGTGCCAGCAGTGATTTTACCCCACTTAATAATGAAAAACTGTTTTTT.

The chain uses TRBV30 and TRBJ2-1; no firm D call. Trimming took 5 bases from V and 6 from J, leaving 11 bases between them. Germline CDR1 reads GTSNPN; CDR2 reads SVGIG (reference sequence). This CDR3 region has 12 residues. The CDR3 protein is CAWRADRNEQFF. CDR3 in DNA: TGTGCCTGGCGCGCTGATCGCAATGAGCAGTTCTTC.

The genes are TRBV6-5 and TRBJ1-1, with D tentatively TRBD1 (5 bases). CDR1 and CDR2 (germline): MNHEY, SVGAGI. The CDR3 spans 16 residues. Trimming took off 0 bases at V and 1 base at J, with 12 bases between the two ends. The CDR3 DNA follows: TGTGCCAGCAGTTACTCAGGGGCAGATTGGAACACTGAAGCTTTCTTT. It is translated as CASSYSGADWNTEAFF.

As DNA, the CDR3 is TGCAGCGTTTCCGGGGGCACTGAAGCTTTCTTT. This sequence encodes CSVSGGTEAFF. The rearrangement uses TRBV29-1 and TRBJ1-1, with D perhaps TRBD1 (5 bases). The CDR3 is 11 residues long. The germline CDR1 and CDR2 sequences are SQVTM and ANQGSEA. V was shortened by 5 bases and J by 4 bases, with 8 bases between the two germline ends.

The chain recombines TRBV11-2 with TRBJ1-2; D possibly corresponds to TRBD1 (6 bases). The CDR3 has 14 amino acids. Trimming removed 1 base from V and 4 bases from J, with 10 bases in between. The germline V gene encodes CDR1 SGHAT and CDR2 FQNNGV. CDR3 protein: CASSLVGRGYGYTF. Written as DNA, the CDR3 is TGTGCCAGCAGCTTAGTAGGCAGGGGCTATGGCTACACCTTC. The full variable domain, with the rest looked up from reference TRBV11-2 and TRBJ1-2, is EAGVAQSPRYKIIEKRQSVAFWCNPISGHATLYWYQQILGQGPKLLIQFQNNGVVDDSQLPKDRFSAERLKGVDSTLKIQPAKLEDSAVYLCASSLVGRGYGYTFGSGTRLTVV.

The chain combines TRBV4-1 with TRBJ2-5; D ambiguous. CDR1 is MGHRA and CDR2 is YSYEKL in the germline V gene. V gave up 0 bases and J gave up 5 bases, with 10 bases separating them. This CDR3 has 14 residues. The CDR3 nucleotides read TGCGCCAGCAGCCAAGACGGTCTGCGGGAGACCCAGTACTTC. Amino acid sequence: CASSQDGLRETQYF.

The J gene is TRBJ2-7, the V gene TRBV28; TRBD2 agrees at 9 bases. Germline CDR1 is MDHEN and CDR2 is SYDVKM. The ends lost 6 bases at V and 3 bases at J; junction bases unmatched: 9. The CDR3 spans 15 residues. The CDR3 nucleotides are TGTGCCAGCAGGGGGACTAGCCTCTCCTACTACGAGCAGTACTTC. This translates into CASRGTSLSYYEQYF.

This clone was picked up a small number of times. J is TRBJ2-2 and V is TRBV25-1; tentative D call: TRBD1 (7 bases). The germline CDR1 and CDR2 sequences are MGHDK and SYGVNS. V was shortened by 4 bases and J by 7 bases, with 16 bases between the two germline ends. This CDR3 contains 15 residues. CDR3 coding DNA: TGTGCCAGCAGTGGCTCAGGGGGAGGCGGCGGGGAGCTGTTTTTT. Its protein product is CASSGSGGGGGELFF.

The chain joins TRBV7-2 to TRBJ1-6; D not resolved. The CDR3 runs to 16 residues. Germline V lookup: CDR1 SGHTA, CDR2 FQGNSA. The V end lost 3 bases, the J end lost 6 bases, and 15 bases lay between the germline ends. The CDR3 loop is CASSLVSQSGNSPLHF. In nucleotides, the CDR3 is TGTGCCAGCAGCTTGGTTAGCCAGTCGGGTAATTCACCCCTCCACTTT.

The chain is built from TRBV7-2 and TRBJ2-3; D is perhaps TRBD2 (5 bases). Trimming took 5 bases from V and 6 from J, leaving 15 bases between them. The CDR3 has 14 residues. Germline assignment: CDR1 SGHTA and CDR2 FQGNSA. The CDR3 loop reads CASSPGGSRDTQYF. The CDR3 coding sequence is TGTGCCAGCAGCCCCGGAGGTTCGAGGGATACGCAGTATTTT.

This chain connects TRBV5-1 to TRBJ1-6, with 7 positions matching TRBD1. Unmatched junction bases numbered 4, after V lost 0 bases and J lost 7 bases. The CDR3 sequence is 15 residues long. The germline CDR1 and CDR2 sequences are SGHRS and YFSETQ. CDR3 DNA: TGCGCCAGCAGCTTGGGAGGGACAGAGAATTCACCCCTCCACTTT. Protein sequence: CASSLGGTENSPLHF.

CDR3 coding DNA: TGTGCCAGCAGAGTCGGGGATGGTGAAGCTTTCTTT. It translates to CASRVGDGEAFF. The V call is TRBV6-5, the J call TRBJ1-1, with no clear D. V lost 6 bases, J lost 7 bases, and 12 bases lay in between. The CDR3 is 12 amino acids. Germline V CDR1 and CDR2: MNHEY, SVGAGI.

This clone was counted a single time. V usage is TRBV19 and J usage is TRBJ1-4; the D is unclear. CDR1 and CDR2 from the germline V gene are LNHDA and SQIVND (reference sequence). The CDR3 spans 16 residues. V gave up 4 bases and J gave up 0 bases, with 12 bases separating them. CDR3 protein: CASSTGKIATNEKLFF. CDR3 DNA: TGTGCCAGTAGTACCGGTAAAATTGCAACTAATGAAAAACTGTTTTTT. Filled out from reference TRBV19 and TRBJ1-4, the complete variable domain reads DGGITQSPKYLFRKEGQNVTLSCEQNLNHDAMYWYRQDPGQGLRLIYYSQIVNDFQKGDIAEGYSVSREKKESFPLTVTSAQKNPTAFYLCASSTGKIATNEKLFFGSGTQLSVL.

V usage is TRBV30 and J usage is TRBJ2-1, with TRBD2 matching 7 bases. The CDR3 consists of 14 residues. V shed 0 bases and J 4 bases; nucleotides not matched to a gene: 3. CDR1 and CDR2 (germline): GTSNPN, SVGIG (reference sequence). The CDR3 DNA follows: TGTGCCTGGAGTGTACTAGCGACATACAATGAGCAGTTCTTC. Amino acids: CAWSVLATYNEQFF.

This chain uses TRBV5-1 with TRBJ2-2, with D possibly being TRBD1 (5 bases). Trimming pared 4 bases from V and 0 bases from J, leaving 16 bases between. The V gene's germline CDR1 is SGHRS and CDR2 YFSETQ. The CDR3 is made up of 17 amino acids. For the CDR3, the DNA is TGCGCCAGCAGCCCGAAATGGACAAGTCCGAACACCGGGGAGCTGTTTTTT. Translating it yields CASSPKWTSPNTGELFF.